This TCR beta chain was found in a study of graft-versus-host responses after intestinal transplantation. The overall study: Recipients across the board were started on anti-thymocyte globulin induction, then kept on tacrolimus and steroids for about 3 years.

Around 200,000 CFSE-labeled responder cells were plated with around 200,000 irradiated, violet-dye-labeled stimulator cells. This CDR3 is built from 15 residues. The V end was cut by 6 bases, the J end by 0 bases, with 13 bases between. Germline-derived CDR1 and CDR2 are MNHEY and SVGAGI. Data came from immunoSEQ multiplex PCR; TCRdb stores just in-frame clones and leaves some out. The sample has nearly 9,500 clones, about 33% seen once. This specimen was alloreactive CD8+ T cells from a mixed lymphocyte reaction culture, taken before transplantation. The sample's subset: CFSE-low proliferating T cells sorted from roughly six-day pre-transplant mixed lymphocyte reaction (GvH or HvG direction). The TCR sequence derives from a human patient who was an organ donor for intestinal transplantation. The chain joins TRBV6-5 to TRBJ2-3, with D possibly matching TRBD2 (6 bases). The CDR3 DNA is TGTGCCAGCAGCCGCGGGACGGTCAGCACAGATACGCAGTATTTT. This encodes CASSRGTVSTDTQYF.